Below are 10 T cell receptor beta chains sequenced from a single sample in a study of blood T cell repertoires in COVID-19. Generated by immunoSEQ multiplex PCR, the TCRdb table keeps only in-frame clones and is missing some. Among roughly 92,000 clones listed, approximately 80% were seen once. Sequencing was carried out using peripheral blood. These receptors were collected from a woman older than 75 with active or convalescent COVID-19.

The rearrangement uses TRBV7-3 and TRBJ2-1; tentatively, D is TRBD2 (6 bases). Germline CDR1 reads SGHTA; CDR2 reads FQGTGA. This CDR3 is built from 17 residues. In nucleotides, the CDR3 is TGTGCAAGGCGGGGCTCGGACCCCAGGTGTTCCTACAATGAGCAGTTCTTC. This encodes CARRGSDPRCSYNEQFF.

The chain is built from TRBV5-1 and TRBJ2-7; 9 bases line up with TRBD1. Germline V gives CDR1 SGHRS, CDR2 YFSETQ. The CDR3 consists of 15 residues. Trimming removed 4 bases from V and 3 bases from J; junction bases left unmatched: 8. The CDR3 bases are TGCGCCAGCAGCCCACCCGGGACAGGGCGCTACGAGCAGTACTTC. Residues: CASSPPGTGRYEQYF.

The chain is built from TRBV6-2 or TRBV6-3 and TRBJ2-7, with a weak D call TRBD1 (5 bases). The CDR3 has 16 residues. Trimming stripped 2 bases from V and 2 bases from J, with 16 bases between. CDR1 and CDR2 (germline): MNHEY, SVGEGT. For the CDR3, the DNA is TGTGCCAGCAGTTACAACCCAGGGTACGAGACCTACGAGCAGTACTTC. It is translated as CASSYNPGYETYEQYF.

The CDR3 coding sequence is TGTGCCAGCAGCAGATTGGGGCAGGGTTATGGCTACACCTTC. This translates into CASSRLGQGYGYTF. The chain employs TRBV28 and TRBJ1-2, with D perhaps TRBD1 (5 bases). Germline CDR1 is MDHEN and CDR2 is SYDVKM. The CDR3 loop spans 14 amino acids. V lost 6 bases, J lost 5 bases, and 16 bases lay in between.

The V call is TRBV28, the J call TRBJ1-5; TRBD1 might be the D (6 bases). CDR1 and CDR2 from the germline V gene are MDHEN and SYDVKM. CDR3 length: 14 amino acids. The germline V and J ends were trimmed by 4 bases and 7 bases, with 14 bases remaining between them. CDR3 in amino acids: CASSSTGSRQPQHF. In nucleotides, the CDR3 is TGTGCCAGCAGTTCTACAGGGTCACGGCAGCCCCAGCATTTT.

This chain joins TRBV3-1 (or the pseudogene TRBV3-2) and TRBJ1-5; D not certain. The ends were cut back, 1 base at V and 2 bases at J, with 9 bases in the middle. The CDR3 is 15 residues long. Germline loops: CDR1 LGHDT, CDR2 YNNKEL (reference sequence). The CDR3 region has the DNA TGTGCCAGCAGCCAAGGCGCCGAGGGCAATCAGCCCCAGCATTTT. Its translation is CASSQGAEGNQPQHF.

The chain joins TRBV5-1 to TRBJ1-2; 9 bases are a match to TRBD1. The germline CDR1 and CDR2 sequences are SGHRS and YFSETQ. V gave up 3 bases and J gave up 4 bases; unmatched junction bases: 4. The CDR3 runs 14 residues. The CDR3 bases are TGCGCCAGCAGCTACCGGGACAGGGCCTATGGCTACACCTTC. This codes for CASSYRDRAYGYTF.

This clone was counted between two and nine times. The chain joins TRBV9 to TRBJ2-7; 7 bases agree with TRBD2. This CDR3 region has 12 residues. Germline-derived CDR1 and CDR2 are SGDLS and YYNGEE. After removal of 1 base from V and 9 bases from J, the junction contained 4 bases not matched to a gene. The CDR3 is CASSVCGSGQYF. The CDR3 DNA sequence: TGTGCCAGCAGCGTATGCGGGAGCGGGCAGTACTTC.

In its sample, this clone was seen a few times. This rearrangement joins TRBV9 to TRBJ1-2; D is ambiguous. V lost 0 bases, J lost 7 bases, and 10 bases lay in between. This CDR3 has 13 amino acids. Germline values: CDR1 SGDLS, CDR2 YYNGEE. CDR3 sequence: CASSVGSGSGYTF. The CDR3 DNA reads as TGTGCCAGCAGCGTAGGGTCCGGGAGTGGCTACACCTTC.

The gene calls are TRBV20-1 and TRBJ1-6, with 7 bases matching TRBD1. CDR1 DFQATT and CDR2 SNEGSKA come from the germline V gene (reference sequence). Unmatched junction bases numbered 6, after V lost 3 bases and J lost 7 bases. The CDR3 length is 14 residues. DNA of the CDR3: TGCAGTGCTAGTCGACAGGGACCAAATTCACCCCTCCACTTT. Translated: CSASRQGPNSPLHF.